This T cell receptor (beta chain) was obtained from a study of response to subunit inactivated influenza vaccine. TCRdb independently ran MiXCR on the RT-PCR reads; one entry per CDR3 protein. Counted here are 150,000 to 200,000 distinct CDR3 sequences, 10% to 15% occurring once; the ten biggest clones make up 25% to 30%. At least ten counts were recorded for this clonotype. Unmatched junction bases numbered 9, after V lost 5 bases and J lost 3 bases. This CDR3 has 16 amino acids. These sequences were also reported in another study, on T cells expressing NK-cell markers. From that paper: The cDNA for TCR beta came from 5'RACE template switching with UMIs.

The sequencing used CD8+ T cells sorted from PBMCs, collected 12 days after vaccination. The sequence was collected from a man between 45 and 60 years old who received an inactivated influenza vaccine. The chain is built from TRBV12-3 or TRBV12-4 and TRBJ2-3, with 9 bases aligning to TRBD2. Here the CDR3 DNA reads TGTGCCAGCAGTCCGCCACGACTAGCGGAGACAGATACGCAGTATTTT. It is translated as CASSPPRLAETDTQYF.